This T cell receptor beta chain was observed in a study of technical replicates of blood from a few donors. Repertoires were generated with immunoSEQ multiplex PCR, while TCRdb's copy carries only in-frame clones and drops some. This repertoire shows 95,000 or so clones, about 95% found once; its top ten account for approximately 0.36%. Trimming pared 3 bases from V and 5 bases from J, leaving 16 bases between. The CDR3 consists of 16 residues. Germline CDR1 is MNHEY and CDR2 is SMNVEV (reference sequence). This TCR derives from a human donor in good health. Sequenced: T cells isolated from PBMCs. This chain links TRBV27 with TRBJ1-4; D remains ambiguous. CDR3 nucleotides: TGTGCCAGCAGTTTGAGGGTGGGCAGTAGGAATGAAAAACTGTTTTTT. This translates into CASSLRVGSRNEKLFF.